The 17 T cell receptor beta chains in this list originate from one sample, sequenced in a study of T-cell memory formation after mild COVID-19. Each CDR3 protein gets one entry after TCRdb re-called the 5' RACE reads with MiXCR. The data contain approximately 390,000 distinct CDR3 sequences, approximately 15% of them seen just once; the ten biggest clones take up roughly 21%. Sequencing used PBMCs or a T cell subset sorted from them (not recorded which). These receptor sequences come from a man aged 18 to 30 who had mild COVID-19 (a few samples of this study predate the infection). Cell type and time point are not known.

This clonotype was observed a handful of times. The chain recombines TRBV6-1 with TRBJ1-5; TRBD1 matches 10 bases. The CDR3 loop spans 15 amino acids. J was trimmed by 10 bases and V by 5 bases; bases with no gene match: 11. The germline V gene has CDR1 MNHNS and CDR2 SASEGT. For the CDR3, the DNA is TGTGCCAGCAGTCGAGGAGGACAGGGGGTATATCCCCAGCATTTT. Its translation: CASSRGGQGVYPQHF.

This chain links TRBV7-8 with TRBJ1-5; D remains ambiguous. The CDR3 length is 16 residues. The germline CDR1 and CDR2 sequences are SGHVS and FQNEAQ. Trimming pared 5 bases from V and 4 bases from J, leaving 18 bases between. The CDR3, as DNA: TGTGCCAGCAGCCGCGGACGGATCCTCAATAATCAGCCCCAGCATTTT. This translates into CASSRGRILNNQPQHF.

This clonotype was found a few times. The CDR3: CSAPGEGLTNTEAFF. CDR3 in DNA: TGCAGTGCTCCAGGAGAGGGGCTGACGAACACTGAAGCTTTCTTT. The chain has TRBV20-1 and TRBJ1-1, with D possibly being TRBD1 (5 bases). CDR3 length: 15 amino acids. The germline V gene has CDR1 DFQATT and CDR2 SNEGSKA (reference sequence). Trimming took 5 bases from V and 1 from J, leaving 17 bases between them.

In this sample, this clonotype turned up a few times. This chain links TRBV12-3 or TRBV12-4 with TRBJ1-2; 11 positions match TRBD1. The CDR3 is 16 amino acids. The V segment lost 4 bases and the J segment 4 bases; nucleotides outside the gene matches: 8. CDR3 loop: CASSSYRDRGIYGYTF. CDR3 bases: TGTGCCAGCAGTTCGTACCGGGACAGGGGGATCTATGGCTACACCTTC.

The chain recombines TRBV7-7 with TRBJ2-5; D is possibly TRBD1 or TRBD2 (6 bases each). The germline V gene has CDR1 SSHAT and CDR2 FNYEAQ (reference sequence). The CDR3 length is 16 residues. The germline V and J ends were trimmed by 5 bases and 5 bases, with 21 bases remaining between them. CDR3 nucleotide sequence: TGTGCCAGCAGCCCCCGGGGGACACCCGGCGGGGAGACCCAGTACTTC. Protein sequence: CASSPRGTPGGETQYF. Together with reference TRBV7-7 and TRBJ2-5, the CDR3 gives the full variable domain: GAGVSQSPRYKVTKRGQDVTLRCDPISSHATLYWYQQALGQGPEFLTYFNYEAQPDKSGLPSDRFSAERPEGSISTLTIQRTEQRDSAMYRCASSPRGTPGGETQYFGPGTRLLVL.

This clonotype was observed a few times. The V gene is TRBV7-2, the J gene TRBJ2-5; 8 bases map to TRBD2. This CDR3 is 15 amino acids long. V shed 1 base and J 4 bases; nucleotides not matched to a gene: 5. Germline V gives CDR1 SGHTA, CDR2 FQGNSA. CDR3 region: CASSLVSAGGETQYF. The CDR3 nucleotides read TGTGCCAGCAGCTTAGTTTCTGCGGGGGGAGAGACCCAGTACTTC.

This clonotype was seen only a few times. The rearrangement uses TRBV5-1 and TRBJ2-5; D may match TRBD1 or TRBD2 (5 bases each). Germline CDR1 is SGHRS and CDR2 is YFSETQ. This CDR3 region has 15 residues. Trimming left V 6 bases short and J 0 bases short, with 15 bases between. In nucleotides, the CDR3 is TGCGCCAGCAAGATTGACCGGGGCAACCAAGAGACCCAGTACTTC. It yields the protein CASKIDRGNQETQYF.

This clonotype was detected a few times. CDR3 in amino acids: CASSLEARAGNQPQHF. The CDR3 DNA sequence: TGTGCCAGCAGTTTAGAGGCTCGCGCTGGCAATCAGCCCCAGCATTTT. This sequence joins TRBV12-3 or TRBV12-4 and TRBJ1-5; D ambiguous. This CDR3 has 16 amino acids. The V end lost 1 base, the J end lost 2 bases, and 12 bases lay between the germline ends.

The J gene is TRBJ2-1, the V gene TRBV7-2, with D tentatively TRBD1 or TRBD2 (5 bases each). The CDR3 is 14 residues long. Germline V lookup: CDR1 SGHTA, CDR2 FQGNSA. Trimming removed 5 bases from V and 6 bases from J, with 14 bases in between. CDR3 bases: TGTGCCAGCAGCATTTACGGGGCAGGCAATGAGCAGTTCTTC. This translates into CASSIYGAGNEQFF.

This chain connects TRBV6-5 to TRBJ2-1; D uncertain. The V end was cut by 7 bases, the J end by 8 bases, with 15 bases between. CDR1 and CDR2 (germline): MNHEY, SVGAGI. The CDR3 covers 13 residues. CDR3: CASTPHLGDEQFF. CDR3 DNA sequence: TGTGCCAGCACCCCCCACCTTGGCGATGAGCAGTTCTTC.

The V and J genes are TRBV19 and TRBJ2-7, with 10 nucleotides matching TRBD1. The ends lost 3 bases at V and 5 bases at J; junction bases unmatched: 7. Germline V gene data show CDR1 as LNHDA and CDR2 as SQIVND (reference sequence). The CDR3 consists of 15 residues. The chain's CDR3 is CASSIRDRGSDEQYF. The CDR3 DNA is TGTGCCAGTAGTATCCGGGACAGGGGTTCGGACGAGCAGTACTTC.

This clonotype was found a few times. The gene calls are TRBV4-3 and TRBJ2-1; D remains ambiguous. V dropped 4 bases and J dropped 2 bases, with 12 bases sitting between them. This CDR3 has 15 amino acids. Germline V CDR1 and CDR2: LGHNA, YSLEER. The CDR3 here is CASSRLSGTYNEQFF. The CDR3 region has the DNA TGCGCCAGCAGCCGCCTATCGGGTACCTACAATGAGCAGTTCTTC.

The rearrangement links TRBV7-6 to TRBJ2-1; TRBD2 matches at 9 bases. Losses at the gene ends were 5 bases for V and 10 bases for J; bases not matched to a gene: 12. The CDR3 is made up of 15 amino acids. Germline CDR1 and CDR2: SGHVS and FNYEAQ. CDR3 loop: CASSTGGRGGLEQFF. The CDR3 bases are TGTGCCAGCAGCACCGGCGGGCGGGGGGGCTTAGAGCAGTTCTTC.

The chain carries TRBV11-2 and TRBJ1-2; D is unclear. The V end lost 2 bases, the J end lost 8 bases, and 9 bases lay between the germline ends. Germline CDR1 SGHAT, CDR2 FQNNGV. This CDR3 has 12 amino acids. CDR3 region: CASSLYGGGYTF. CDR3 nucleotides: TGTGCCAGCAGCTTATACGGTGGCGGCTACACCTTC. The variable domain in full, completed from reference TRBV11-2 and TRBJ1-2, reads EAGVAQSPRYKIIEKRQSVAFWCNPISGHATLYWYQQILGQGPKLLIQFQNNGVVDDSQLPKDRFSAERLKGVDSTLKIQPAKLEDSAVYLCASSLYGGGYTFGSGTRLTVV.

This clonotype came up many times. The genes are TRBV6-2 or TRBV6-3 and TRBJ2-7, with 7 bases matching TRBD2. The CDR3 is 13 amino acids. Germline trimming cut 7 bases from V and 3 bases from J; bases unmatched to any gene: 6. Germline V gives CDR1 MNHEY, CDR2 SVGEGT. In nucleotides, the CDR3 is TGTGCCAGCACACGGGGGGTCTACTACGAGCAGTACGTC. It is translated as CASTRGVYYEQYV.

Ten or more counts support this clonotype. The genes are TRBV11-1 and TRBJ1-2; D remains unclear. CDR3 length: 13 residues. Germline V CDR1 and CDR2: SGHAT, FQDESV (reference sequence). V was trimmed by 3 bases and J by 0 bases, leaving 5 bases between them. CDR3 DNA sequence: TGTGCCAGCAGCTTCACAACTAACTATGGCTACACCTTC. Amino acids: CASSFTTNYGYTF. Based on the CDR3 plus reference TRBV11-1 and TRBJ1-2, the full variable domain is EAEVAQSPRYKITEKSQAVAFWCDPISGHATLYWYRQILGQGPELLVQFQDESVVDDSQLPKDRFSAERLKGVDSTLKIQPAELGDSAMYLCASSFTTNYGYTFGSGTRLTVV.

The chain couples TRBV29-1 to TRBJ1-1; D gene ambiguous. CDR1 and CDR2 from the germline V gene are SQVTM and ANQGSEA. Trimming cost V 8 bases and J 5 bases, with 27 bases left between them. The CDR3 sequence is 16 residues long. The CDR3 here is CSISWVPANLGTEAFF. The CDR3 DNA reads TGCAGCATCAGTTGGGTCCCAGCTAACCTGGGGACTGAAGCTTTCTTT.